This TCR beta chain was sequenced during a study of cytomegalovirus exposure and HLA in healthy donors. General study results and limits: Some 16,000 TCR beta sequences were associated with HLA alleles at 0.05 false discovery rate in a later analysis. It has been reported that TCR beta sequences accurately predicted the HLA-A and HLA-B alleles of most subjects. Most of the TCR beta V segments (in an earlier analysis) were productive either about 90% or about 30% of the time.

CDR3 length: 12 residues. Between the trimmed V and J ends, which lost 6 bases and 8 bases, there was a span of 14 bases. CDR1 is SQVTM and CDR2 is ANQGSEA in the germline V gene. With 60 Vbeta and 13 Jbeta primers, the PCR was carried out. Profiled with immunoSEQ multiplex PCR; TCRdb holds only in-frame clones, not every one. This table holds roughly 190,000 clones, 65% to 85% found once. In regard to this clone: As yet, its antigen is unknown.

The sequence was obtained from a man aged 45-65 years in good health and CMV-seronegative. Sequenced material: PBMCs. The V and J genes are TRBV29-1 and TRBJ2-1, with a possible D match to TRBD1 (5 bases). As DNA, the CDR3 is TGCAGCGTCGTCCCCCAGGGTTATGAGCAGTTCTTC. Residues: CSVVPQGYEQFF.